This TCR beta chain was obtained from a study of T cells in Graves' hyperthyroidism and ophthalmopathy. Graves' hyperthyroidism showing no ophthalmopathy progression within 18 months was considered stable. Investigators excluded patients with uncontrolled infection, other autoimmune disease, pregnancy or lactation. TCR beta CDR3 sequences were amplified from RNA transcripts. The HTBI set primed first-round TCR CDR3 RT-PCR. One entry per CDR3 protein results from TCRdb running MiXCR on the multiplex PCR reads. The table has around 210,000 distinct CDR3 sequences, about a sixth seen once. This clonotype was seen repeatedly, ten times or more. Per the germline V gene, CDR1 is SEHNR and CDR2 is FQNEAQ (reference sequence). The junction had 15 bases not matched to a gene; V was cut back by 5 bases and J by 2 bases. This CDR3 contains 18 residues.

This clonotype was obtained from a woman in her 50s with Graves' hyperthyroidism. The chain links TRBV7-9 to TRBJ2-1; 7 bases align to TRBD1. Sequenced sample: blood. For the CDR3, the DNA is TGTGCCAGCAGCCAATTGACAGGGTTTCAAACGCCCTACAATGAGCAGTTCTTC. It yields the protein CASSQLTGFQTPYNEQFF.